The table lists the clone carrying this T cell receptor (beta chain) with many counts. The data stem from a study of glioma-infiltrating T cells. With 5 bases removed from V and 4 bases from J, the gap between germline ends came to 15 bases. The V gene's germline CDR1 is MDHEN and CDR2 SYDVKM. The CDR3 has 15 residues. Using RNA template, CDR3s of TCR alpha and beta were amplified with iRepertoire arm-PCR. TCRdb redid the calling of the multiplex PCR reads with MiXCR, one entry per CDR3 protein. The profile shows fewer than 110,000 distinct CDR3 sequences, 25% to 35% of them singletons. The J gene is TRBJ1-5, the V gene TRBV28; D uncertain. The TCR was taken from a human donor with low-grade glioma or glioblastoma, undergoing nonglioma brain surgery, or in good health (not recorded which). The specimen was glioma tissue, nonneoplastic brain tissue, or PBMCs (not recorded which). In DNA, the CDR3 is TGTGCCAGCAGTACCGCCGCAGGTCAAAATCAGCCCCAGCATTTT. Its translation: CASSTAAGQNQPQHF.